The 30 T cell receptor beta chains presented below share a single source sample, sequenced in a study of blood T cell repertoires in COVID-19 (TCRdb year 2020). Library prep was done by the immunoSEQ multiplex PCR assay. The immuneACCESS repertoire file appears here via TCRdb, limited to in-frame rearrangements. These files lack a portion of the clones; in checked studies, under half of the deficit traces to unresolved V genes, and the cause of the others is not known. The sample table shows about 98,000 clones, and about 81% are seen once. The ten largest account for approximately 25% of the sample. The sequencing sample was made of peripheral blood. Receptors were obtained from a man between 65 and 85 years old with acute or convalescent COVID-19.

DNA for the CDR3: TGCGCCAGCAGCCAAGATGCGCCGGGGACTAGCGGGAATCGGCAGTACTTC. It translates to CASSQDAPGTSGNRQYF. V and J are TRBV4-1 and TRBJ2-7, with 13 nucleotides matching TRBD2. The CDR3 is 17 amino acids. The germline V gene has CDR1 MGHRA and CDR2 YSYEKL. V shed 0 bases, J shed 9 bases, and the junction held 11 bases outside the gene matches.

The genes are TRBV6-2 or TRBV6-3 and TRBJ2-7; TRBD2 matches at 7 bases. Trimming took 6 bases from V and 5 from J; bases not matched to a gene: 22. Germline V CDR1 and CDR2: MNHEY, SVGEGT. This CDR3 has 18 residues. The CDR3, as DNA: TGTGCCAGCAGCTATCGGGTTGGCGATGCGGGACTAAAGGACGAGCAGTACTTC. It translates to CASSYRVGDAGLKDEQYF.

The CDR3 spells CASSLSLAGVRTGELFF. The CDR3 bases are TGTGCCAGCAGTTTATCGCTAGCGGGAGTTCGGACCGGGGAGCTGTTTTTT. The chain employs TRBV28 and TRBJ2-2; 10 bases agree with TRBD2. Germline V CDR1 and CDR2: MDHEN, SYDVKM. With V trimmed by 1 base and J by 5 bases, 7 bases remained unmatched. The CDR3 has 17 amino acids. Variable domain in full (rest from reference TRBV28 and TRBJ2-2): DVKVTQSSRYLVKRTGEKVFLECVQDMDHENMFWYRQDPGLGLRLIYFSYDVKMKEKGDIPEGYSVSREKKERFSLILESASTNQTSMYLCASSLSLAGVRTGELFFGEGSRLTVL.

The chain carries TRBV11-1 and TRBJ1-4, with 8 positions matching TRBD1. The CDR3 is 15 residues long. Looked up from germline, CDR1 is SGHAT and CDR2 is FQDESV (reference sequence). Trimming at V came to 5 bases and at J to 3 bases, leaving 5 bases not matched to a gene. The CDR3 DNA reads TGTGCCAGCAGCAAAGACAGGGGTCCTAATGAAAAACTGTTTTTT. It translates to CASSKDRGPNEKLFF.

CDR3 DNA sequence: TGTGCCAGCAGCTCCGGGACACAGAGCTATGGCTACACCTTC. It translates to CASSSGTQSYGYTF. The V gene is TRBV6-4, the J gene TRBJ1-2; tentatively, D is TRBD1 (6 bases). Germline assignment: CDR1 MRHNA and CDR2 SNTAGT. The CDR3 sequence is 14 residues long. V lost 6 bases, J lost 4 bases, and 15 bases lay in between.

Of note for this clone: Other DNA sequences of this sample code for an identical CDR3. V gene TRBV12-5 combines with J gene TRBJ1-1; D is unclear. V shed 5 bases and J shed 1 base, with 8 bases lying between them. Germline V gene sequence: CDR1 LGHNT, CDR2 FRNRAP. This CDR3 is 13 amino acids long. CDR3 sequence (DNA): TGTGCTAGTGGTCTCGAGCCGAACACTGAAGCTTTCTTT. Translated, it gives CASGLEPNTEAFF.

V usage is TRBV6-6 and J usage is TRBJ2-7, with TRBD2 identical over 8 bases. V was clipped by 6 bases and J by 4 bases; unmatched bases: 2. The CDR3 runs 12 residues. Germline V gene data show CDR1 as MNHNY and CDR2 as SVGAGI (reference sequence). CDR3 nucleotides: TGTGCCAGCAGACCGGGGGGGTACGAGCAGTACTTC. This translates into CASRPGGYEQYF.

V and J are TRBV19 and TRBJ2-2; weak D call: TRBD1 (5 bases). The CDR3 is 14 residues long. Germline V CDR1 and CDR2: LNHDA, SQIVND (reference sequence). The germline V and J ends were trimmed by 0 bases and 6 bases, with 8 bases remaining between them. CDR3 DNA: TGTGCCAGTAGTATAGATCCCAGGGCCGGGGAGCTGTTTTTT. This encodes CASSIDPRAGELFF. Complete variable domain (other parts from reference TRBV19 and TRBJ2-2): DGGITQSPKYLFRKEGQNVTLSCEQNLNHDAMYWYRQDPGQGLRLIYYSQIVNDFQKGDIAEGYSVSREKKESFPLTVTSAQKNPTAFYLCASSIDPRAGELFFGEGSRLTVL.

This rearrangement joins TRBV20-1 to TRBJ1-6, with 7 bases matching TRBD1. The germline gives CDR1 DFQATT, CDR2 SNEGSKA (reference sequence). This CDR3 is built from 14 residues. With 3 bases clipped from V and 7 bases from J, the junction kept 6 bases outside the gene matches. The CDR3 nucleotides read TGCAGTGCTAGTGTGGGACAGAGGAATTCACCCCTCCACTTT. It translates to CSASVGQRNSPLHF.

This clone was seen just once. The chain combines TRBV4-1 with TRBJ1-6; 9 bases match TRBD1. With V trimmed by 0 bases and J by 14 bases, 8 bases remained unmatched. Germline V gene lookup returns CDR1 MGHRA and CDR2 YSYEKL. The CDR3 loop spans 15 amino acids. The DNA of the CDR3 is TGCGCCAGCAGCCAAGAGGGGGGACAGGGCCGGACCCTCCACTTT. It yields the protein CASSQEGGQGRTLHF.

This chain links TRBV7-2 with TRBJ1-5; the D gene is possibly TRBD1 (5 bases). From germline, CDR1 is SGHTA and CDR2 FQGNSA. Deletions cut 0 bases from V and 6 bases from J, with 18 bases between. This CDR3 contains 17 residues. CDR3 residues: CASSLAGPAGSGQPQHF. CDR3 DNA: TGTGCCAGCAGCTTAGCCGGACCGGCAGGGTCTGGTCAGCCCCAGCATTTT.

J is TRBJ2-6 and V is TRBV24-1; no reliable D call. Germline CDR1 is KGHDR and CDR2 is SFDVKD. The CDR3 is made up of 14 amino acids. V lost 4 bases, J lost 2 bases, and 5 bases lay in between. CDR3 DNA: TGTGCCACCAGTGAGAGTGCTGGGGCCAACGTCCTGACTTTC. Translating it yields CATSESAGANVLTF.

J is TRBJ2-1 and V is TRBV5-6; D is uncertain. Per germline, CDR1 SGHDT and CDR2 YYEEEE. Between the trimmed V and J ends, which lost 4 bases and 6 bases, there was a span of 8 bases. This CDR3 region has 12 residues. CDR3 DNA sequence: TGTGCCAGCAGCCAGGTAGGCAATGAGCAGTTCTTC. Translating gives CASSQVGNEQFF.

This chain joins TRBV30 and TRBJ2-1, with D possibly TRBD2 on 6 matching bases. V lost 2 bases and J lost 12, with 17 bases in between. CDR3 length: 13 residues. CDR1 is GTSNPN, CDR2 SVGIG, per germline (reference sequence). Here the CDR3 reads CAWSRGLLGVQFF. The CDR3 DNA sequence: TGTGCCTGGAGTAGGGGACTCCTGGGGGTGCAGTTCTTC.

V gene TRBV4-2 combines with J gene TRBJ2-1; TRBD2 matches 13 bases. CDR3 length equals 15 residues. V lost 4 bases and J lost 5; bases outside the gene matches: 2. Germline lookup yields CDR1 LGHNA and CDR2 YNFKEQ. CDR3 residues: CASSPGLAGNNEQFF. In DNA form, the CDR3 reads TGTGCCAGCAGCCCGGGACTAGCGGGAAACAATGAGCAGTTCTTC.

V usage is TRBV7-9 and J usage is TRBJ2-1; 9 bases fit TRBD2. Germline CDR1 is SEHNR and CDR2 is FQNEAQ (reference sequence). This CDR3 has 17 amino acids. V dropped 2 bases and J dropped 2; count of bases not matched to a gene: 7. The CDR3 nucleotides read TGTGCCAGCAGCTTATGGTTCGGCGGGAGGGCCTACAATGAGCAGTTCTTC. This sequence encodes CASSLWFGGRAYNEQFF.

This clone has a handful of counts. J is TRBJ2-2 and V is TRBV27; TRBD1 might be the D (6 bases). The CDR3 covers 19 residues. Trimming took off 6 bases at V and 5 bases at J, with 28 bases between the two ends. CDR1 and CDR2 (germline): MNHEY, SMNVEV (reference sequence). This CDR3 reads CASSRPGQGGGRNTGELFF. CDR3 nucleotides: TGTGCCAGCAGCCGACCGGGACAAGGGGGTGGTAGGAATACCGGGGAGCTGTTTTTT.

V usage is TRBV5-1 and J usage is TRBJ2-1, with D maybe TRBD2 (6 bases). Trimming cost V 2 bases and J 0 bases, with 9 bases left between them. The CDR3 covers 15 residues. Per the germline V gene, CDR1 is SGHRS and CDR2 is YFSETQ. Here the CDR3 reads CASSFGGDSYNEQFF. The CDR3 DNA sequence: TGCGCCAGCAGCTTCGGGGGAGACTCCTACAATGAGCAGTTCTTC.

This rearrangement joins TRBV25-1 to TRBJ2-3; TRBD2 might be the D (5 bases). Germline CDR1 reads MGHDK; CDR2 reads SYGVNS. With 0 bases removed from V and 3 bases from J, the gap between germline ends came to 7 bases. This CDR3 contains 14 residues. CDR3 protein: CASSEYRGTDTQYF. CDR3 nucleotides: TGTGCCAGCAGTGAATATAGAGGGACAGATACGCAGTATTTT.

This chain uses TRBV18 with TRBJ2-6, with a possible D match to TRBD1 (6 bases). The CDR3 totals 15 residues. Germline V lookup: CDR1 KGHSH, CDR2 LQKENI. The V end was cut by 5 bases, the J end by 4 bases, with 12 bases between. The CDR3 DNA follows: TGTGCCAGCTCAGAAACAGGGTCGGGGGCCAACGTCCTGACTTTC. Its protein product is CASSETGSGANVLTF.

This clone showed up just once. The chain is built from TRBV18 and TRBJ1-4, with a tentative D call TRBD1 (6 bases). Germline-derived CDR1 and CDR2 are KGHSH and LQKENI. CDR3 length equals 15 residues. V was clipped by 2 bases and J by 8 bases, with 15 bases between them. The CDR3 DNA follows: TGTGCCAGCTCACCAACGGGGGGCCCGGGAGAAAAACTGTTTTTT. Translated, it gives CASSPTGGPGEKLFF.

The rearrangement uses TRBV30 and TRBJ1-5; D not resolved. Germline CDR1 GTSNPN, CDR2 SVGIG (reference sequence). This CDR3 is built from 15 residues. V was cut by 0 bases and J by 2 bases, with 11 bases left in between. The CDR3 sequence is CAWSVGQVGNQPQHF. The CDR3 nucleotides read TGTGCCTGGAGTGTTGGGCAGGTGGGCAATCAGCCCCAGCATTTT.

Remarks on this clone: Likely a read error: the CDR3 ends without its conserved phenylalanine or tryptophan. The limits of the CDR3 on the DNA are not certain, so only TCRdb's listed CDR3 is given. The chain employs TRBV10-3 and TRBJ2-3; the table calls TRBD2, which could not be checked here. Germline values: CDR1 ENHRY, CDR2 SYGVKD. The CDR3 length equals 10 residues, ends included. The CDR3 sequence: CAISESNQRR.

The sample holds one count of this clone. The rearrangement uses TRBV7-9 and TRBJ2-7, with 10 bases identical to TRBD2. This CDR3 spans 14 amino acids. With V trimmed by 5 bases and J by 3 bases, 4 bases remained unmatched. CDR1 SEHNR and CDR2 FQNEAQ come from the germline V gene (reference sequence). The CDR3 coding sequence is TGTGCCAGCAGCACTAGCGGGAAGATCTACGAGCAGTACTTC. It translates to CASSTSGKIYEQYF. The whole variable domain, filled in from reference TRBV7-9 and TRBJ2-7, reads DTGVSQNPRHKITKRGQNVTFRCDPISEHNRLYWYRQTLGQGPEFLTYFQNEAQLEKSRLLSDRFSAERPKGSFSTLEIQRTEQGDSAMYLCASSTSGKIYEQYFGPGTRLTVT.

V gene TRBV11-2 combines with J gene TRBJ2-7; D is perhaps TRBD2 (5 bases). This CDR3 spans 15 amino acids. The germline V gene has CDR1 SGHAT and CDR2 FQNNGV. V was trimmed by 5 bases and J by 3 bases, leaving 17 bases between them. The CDR3 nucleotides are TGTGCCAGCAGCGAAAGAGAGACTATCCGCTACGAGCAGTACTTC. Protein product: CASSERETIRYEQYF.

This sequence joins TRBV28 and TRBJ2-3; TRBD1 is a possible D gene (5 bases). CDR3 length: 14 amino acids. Germline CDR1 and CDR2: MDHEN and SYDVKM. Trimming removed 5 bases from V and 1 base from J, with 10 bases in between. CDR3 sequence reads: CASSAPTGTDTQYF. CDR3 in DNA: TGTGCCAGCAGTGCACCGACAGGCACAGATACGCAGTATTTT.

The chain carries TRBV19 and TRBJ2-5; TRBD1 matches at 7 bases. Losses at the gene ends were 5 bases for V and 4 bases for J; bases not matched to a gene: 1. The germline V gene has CDR1 LNHDA and CDR2 SQIVND (reference sequence). The CDR3 is made up of 12 amino acids. In DNA, the CDR3 is TGTGCCAGTAGTCGACAGGGAGAGACCCAGTACTTC. Encoded protein: CASSRQGETQYF.

V and J are TRBV30 and TRBJ2-7; 8 bases agree with TRBD1. This CDR3 comprises 14 residues. Germline-derived CDR1 and CDR2 are GTSNPN and SVGIG (reference sequence). J lost 4 bases, V lost 7 bases, and 12 bases had no gene match. The CDR3 loop is CAYNSPRQGYEQYF. DNA of the CDR3: TGTGCCTACAACTCTCCGCGACAGGGGTACGAGCAGTACTTC.

This chain uses TRBV29-1 with TRBJ2-1; 7 bases are a match to TRBD2. Per germline, CDR1 SQVTM and CDR2 ANQGSEA. This CDR3 is 14 amino acids long. The V and J ends lost 8 bases and 0 bases, in that order; junction bases with no gene match: 7. The CDR3 bases are TGCAGCCTTGGGTCGGGGGGCTCCTACAATGAGCAGTTCTTC. Protein: CSLGSGGSYNEQFF.

The chain combines TRBV11-2 with TRBJ1-3, with TRBD1 matching over 8 bases. The CDR3 covers 15 residues. V gave up 5 bases and J gave up 2 bases; unmatched junction bases: 5. Germline V gives CDR1 SGHAT, CDR2 FQNNGV. This CDR3 reads CASSARQGPGNTIYF. CDR3 sequence (DNA): TGTGCCAGCAGCGCAAGACAGGGGCCTGGAAACACCATATATTTT.